One sample yielded the 3 T cell receptor beta chains listed below, sequenced in a study of T cells in Graves' hyperthyroidism and ophthalmopathy. Using RNA transcripts as the source, TCR beta CDR3 regions were amplified. RT-PCR in the first round (using the HTBI primer set) targeted the TCR CDR3. MiXCR, run by TCRdb on the multiplex PCR reads, gives a single entry per CDR3 protein. The data contain about 180,000 distinct CDR3 sequences, about 17% of them singletons. Sequenced material: blood. Source of these receptors: a woman aged 45 to 65 with Graves' hyperthyroidism.

The genes are TRBV15 and TRBJ1-5, with a possible D match to TRBD1 (6 bases). Trimming stripped 3 bases from V and 6 bases from J, with 9 bases between. The CDR3 runs to 13 residues. The germline V gene encodes CDR1 LNHNV and CDR2 YYDKDF (reference sequence). The CDR3 DNA follows: TGTGCCACCAGCAGTCGAGGGGGTCAGCCCCAGCATTTT. It is translated as CATSSRGGQPQHF.

The chain joins TRBV7-9 to TRBJ1-4; perhaps TRBD1 as D (6 bases). This CDR3 spans 15 amino acids. Trimming cost V 2 bases and J 8 bases, with 15 bases left between them. The germline V gene encodes CDR1 SEHNR and CDR2 FQNEAQ (reference sequence). CDR3 in DNA: TGTGCCAGCAGCTTATTGGACAGCCGGGACGAAAAACTGTTTTTT. The encoded protein is CASSLLDSRDEKLFF. The complete variable domain, with remaining parts taken from reference TRBV7-9 and TRBJ1-4, reads DTGVSQNPRHKITKRGQNVTFRCDPISEHNRLYWYRQTLGQGPEFLTYFQNEAQLEKSRLLSDRFSAERPKGSFSTLEIQRTEQGDSAMYLCASSLLDSRDEKLFFGSGTQLSVL.

The chain links TRBV18 to TRBJ1-1; D not certain. The ends were cut back, 6 bases at V and 4 bases at J, with 12 bases in the middle. CDR1 and CDR2 from the germline V gene are KGHSH and LQKENI. There are 13 residues in the CDR3. The CDR3 loop reads CASSAGPSTEAFF. The CDR3 coding sequence is TGTGCCAGCTCGGCCGGACCGAGCACTGAAGCTTTCTTT.